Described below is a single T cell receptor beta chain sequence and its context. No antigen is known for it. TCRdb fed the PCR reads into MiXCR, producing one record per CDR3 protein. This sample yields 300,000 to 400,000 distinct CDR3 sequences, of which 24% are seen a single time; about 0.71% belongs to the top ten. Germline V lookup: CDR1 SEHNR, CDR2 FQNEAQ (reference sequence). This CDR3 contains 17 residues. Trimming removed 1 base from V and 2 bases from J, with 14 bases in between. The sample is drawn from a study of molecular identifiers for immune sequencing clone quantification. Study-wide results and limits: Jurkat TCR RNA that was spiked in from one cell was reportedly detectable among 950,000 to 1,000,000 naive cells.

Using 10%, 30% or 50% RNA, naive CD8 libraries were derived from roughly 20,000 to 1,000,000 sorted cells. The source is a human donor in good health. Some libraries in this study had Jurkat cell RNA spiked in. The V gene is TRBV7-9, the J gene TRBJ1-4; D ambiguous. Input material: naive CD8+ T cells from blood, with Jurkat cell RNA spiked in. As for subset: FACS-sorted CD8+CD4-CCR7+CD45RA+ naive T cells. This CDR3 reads CASSLGPMGLTNEKLFF. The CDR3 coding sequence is TGTGCCAGCAGCTTAGGCCCGATGGGGTTGACTAATGAAAAACTGTTTTTT.